A selection of T cell receptor beta chains follows, all from one sample in a study of identical twins. Each CDR3 protein gets one entry after TCRdb re-called the 5' RACE reads with MiXCR. Of fewer than 900,000 distinct CDR3 sequences in the sample, 15% to 20% were seen once. The sample was also reused in another study, on T cells expressing NK-cell markers.

Sequenced material: PBMCs. These receptor sequences come from a young woman in good health. Each CDR3 is given with its conserved first and last residue. A D gene is named only where the DNA matches it firmly. Clone size is stated in some rows and not others, as once, few, many or a class when expanded.

J	length	V	D	size	DNA	CDR3
TRBJ2-1	14	TRBV20-1	TRBD1	NA	TGCAGTGCTATGTCCCGGGACAGCATCGATGAGCAGTTCTTC	CSAMSRDSIDEQFF
TRBJ2-7	16	TRBV20-1	TRBD2	few	TGCAGTGCTAGAACGCAAGATAGCGGGAGTATCTACGAGCAGTACTTC	CSARTQDSGSIYEQYF
TRBJ2-7	15	TRBV6-2/TRBV6-3	NA	few	TGTGCCAGCAGTTACGGGCCGACCCCGGGGGACGAGCAGTACTTC	CASSYGPTPGDEQYF
TRBJ2-7	15	TRBV9	NA	NA	TGTGCCAGCAGCGTAGGTCTCCGCTCCGACGACGAGCAGTACTTC	CASSVGLRSDDEQYF
TRBJ2-7	11	TRBV12-3/TRBV12-4	NA	NA	TGTGCCAGCAAAGGAACCTACGAGCAGTACTTC	CASKGTYEQYF
TRBJ2-3	12	TRBV5-1	NA	NA	TGCGCCAGCAGCTTGGCCTACGGTACGCAGTATTTT	CASSLAYGTQYF
TRBJ1-2	12	TRBV20-1	NA	NA	TGCAGTGCTAGTAGGACTGCATATGGCTACACCTTC	CSASRTAYGYTF
TRBJ2-7	15	TRBV6-2/TRBV6-3	NA	NA	TGTGCCAGCAGTCCCGGGCAGTCTCGGGGGAACGAGCAGTACTTC	CASSPGQSRGNEQYF
TRBJ1-6	15	TRBV20-1	NA	few	TGCAGTGCTAGCGACGAGTGGAGTGGGTCTTCACCCCTCCACTTT	CSASDEWSGSSPLHF
TRBJ1-2	12	TRBV10-3	NA	NA	TGTGCCATCAGATCGACAGTTGAGGGCTACACCTTC	CAIRSTVEGYTF
TRBJ2-7	16	TRBV4-3	NA	NA	TGCGCCAGCACGGCGAGGGGCTGGTCCCTGTTCCACGAGCAGTACTTC	CASTARGWSLFHEQYF
TRBJ1-1	15	TRBV5-1	NA	NA	TGCGCCAGCAGCTTGGGGGAGTCCCTGAACACTGAAGCTTTCTTT	CASSLGESLNTEAFF
TRBJ2-7	16	TRBV4-3	TRBD2	NA	TGCGCCAGCAGCCAGGAACTAGCGGGGTTCACCTACGAGCTGTACTTC	CASSQELAGFTYELYF
TRBJ2-5	15	TRBV7-9	NA	few	TGTGCCAGCAGCGTGTTCGGTGGGTCCCAAGAGACCCAGTACTTC	CASSVFGGSQETQYF